The rows below give T cell receptor beta chains drawn from one sample of a study of PD-1 blockade in classical Hodgkin lymphoma. Generated by immunoSEQ multiplex PCR, the TCRdb table keeps only in-frame clones and is missing some. The data contain 98,000 or so clones, 89% of them singletons. The source was peripheral blood mononuclear cells (PBMCs), collected before the second cycle of nivolumab. The receptors derive from a human donor with classical Hodgkin lymphoma. The CDR3 runs from the conserved cysteine through the conserved F or W. Fields, in order: V gene, CDR3 protein.

>TRBV28
CASSFLAGGGETQYF
>TRBV7-9
CASSLSGNTIYF
>TRBV19
CASSTRNNEQFF
>TRBV5-5
CASSLGPNTEAFF
>TRBV6-1
CASSHRGMNTEAFF
>TRBV28
CASSLLNRDRGAFF
>TRBV7-9
CASSLDLGANSPLHF
>TRBV19
CASSISGSVVGELFF
>TRBV5-6
CASRSPRLTGNEQYF
>TRBV27
CASSPTTVASQPQHF
>TRBV4-1
CASSQVAGDRATQYF
>TRBV7-2
CASSQAGPGTGELFF
>TRBV5-5
CASSPPMGSYEQYF
>TRBV7-2
CASSRTMASGGGETQYF